This record covers a single TCR beta chain. What it recognizes is unknown. Assay: immunoSEQ multiplex PCR; the TCRdb copy retains only in-frame clones and omits some. The sample lists 50,000 or so clones; 80% to 85% were seen once. The sample originates from a study of OX40 agonist ivuxolimab in advanced cancers. Study overall: Patients' therapy was ivuxolimab, an antibody that acts as an agonist of OX40 (CD134). Cancers in dose escalation were hepatocellular, melanoma, renal cell and head and neck. Eligibility admitted prior anti-PD-1, anti-PD-L1 or anti-CTLA-4 therapy; 35% to 40% had some.

Germline V gene lookup returns CDR1 MNHEY and CDR2 SMNVEV (reference sequence). The CDR3 is 16 residues long. The V gene end was trimmed by 2 bases and the J gene end by 3 bases; junction bases not matched to a gene: 2. Study observations and caveats: Blood T cells, both CD4+ and CD8+, expanded clonally by week 6 at 0.1 to 3.0 mg/kg.

The material was CD4+ or CD8+ T cells sorted from blood, obtained in a trial of the OX40 agonist ivuxolimab. This rearrangement joins TRBV27 to TRBJ2-2; TRBD2 aligns across 11 bases. The source of this sequence is an adult with an advanced solid tumor such as melanoma, head and neck, liver or kidney cancer. CDR3 protein: CASSLQTSGDTGELFF. CDR3 sequence (DNA): TGTGCCAGCAGTTTACAGACTAGCGGGGACACCGGGGAGCTGTTTTTT.